This record looks at one T cell receptor beta chain sequence and its context. Ten or more counts support this clonotype. It has no known antigen specificity. It has no much larger one-base neighbor in the sample; base qualities were not kept. The CDR3 holds 14 amino acids from the cysteine to the phenylalanine. CDR3 DNA is the only sequence kept; it has 42 bases, read in frame from the first base. The V end loses 0 bases and the J end loses 5 bases, and a stretch of 11 bases separates them. The CDR1 and CDR2 encoded by the germline V gene are SGHRS and YFSETQ. SuperScript III was used to reverse transcribe 500 ng RNA with primers targeting the alpha and beta constant regions. Separate libraries for the alpha and beta chains were generated through chain-specific third strand synthesis that incorporated multiplexing indices. In the protocol, all rearrangements within a chain were amplified with a single primer pair so that primer bias was avoided, and molecular barcodes were added to each cDNA molecule. T4 RNA Ligase 1 joined purified cDNA to a 5' RACE adapter that carried a random hexamer and the SP2 sequencing primer site. The authors primed second strand synthesis from the SP2 site with Phusion polymerase and used slow temperature ramps to favor optimal annealing. Joined together, two random hexamer sequences that had both been added before amplification formed the 12-nucleotide barcode of each molecule. An amplification PCR of 23 cycles with P5s and P7 primers came after a short first PCR that had added P5 and P7 adapter elements plus a second index. A total of 25 to 30 PCR cycles were applied to the libraries, which were quantified on a Qubit, sized on a Bioanalyzer, and diluted to about 3.7 nM. Sequencing of the normalized libraries was performed on an Illumina MiSeq with 2 x 250 paired-end kits. MinElute columns were the means by which the reverse transcription reactions were cleaned up, and the reactions were eluted into roughly 9.4 ul Tris-Cl. A 1:1 ratio of AMPure XP beads was used to clean the adapter ligations after they had run for about 23 hours at 16 degrees C. Per the source publication's procedure: Demultiplexed FASTQ files were processed with a modified Decombinator that output V, J, insert and barcode information. Sequences that shared a barcode but differed from the dominant sequence were discarded as errors, and original cDNA molecules were estimated by counting barcodes clustered at Levenshtein distance 3. The R packages ineq, vegan, igraph and RCytoscape were used for downstream analyses, together with IMGT nomenclature and CDR3 definitions. To avoid skew from clonal expansion, each TCR was counted once, and V gene usage was computed over distinct sequences. Similarity networks connected unique CDR3 amino acid sequences within a donor whenever two sequences differed by a single Levenshtein edit. Published HIV-specific CDR3s (approximately 100 alpha, 600 to 900 beta) and CMV-specific CDR3s (more than twelve alpha, more than 250 beta) were assembled and queried against the repertoires. Random subsampling to size-matched repertoires demonstrated that the decreased diversity in patients did not result from their lower sequence numbers. The public reads were quality trimmed at Q25 with fastp and then assembled into clones with MiXCR by TCRdb, keeping productive beta chains. Duplicate CDR3 protein sequences are folded into a single record with the most common DNA and genes. None of the V and J calls come from the authors' own analysis; TCRdb made them. In all, the sample holds around 20,000 distinct CDR3 sequences, and about 8.5% of those were seen once. Together, the top ten hold roughly 20% of the sample.

The data stem from a study of HIV-infected patients and healthy controls (dated by TCRdb to the mid-2010s). The study in broad terms: CD4 counts were modestly but significantly increased in 14 of 16 patients after three months of therapy, but they remained below normal ranges. Patients exhibited no overall T-cell lymphocytopenia, and total CDR3 counts per chain were not significantly different from those of controls. The question the study tested was whether immune perturbation and reconstitution could be captured by deep TCR repertoire sequencing of small blood samples from HIV patients. Viral load became undetectable in about 65% of the 16 patients by the second bleed and in all patients after a further year of therapy. No consistent shift in CD8 counts was seen during early therapy, whereas a slight rise was seen in the CD4:CD8 ratio.

Follow-up blood was drawn from HIV-infected patients roughly three months, about 14 weeks, after the initiation of antiretroviral therapy. Whole blood was used without cell fractionation, so all unsorted peripheral T cells were reflected in the repertoire. For RNA extraction, a roughly 2.7 ml sample of peripheral blood was drawn into Tempus tubes. Treatment interruptions were among the grounds for excluding patients from enrollment, as were febrile or AIDS-related illness, tumors, hepatitis B or C coinfection, immunomodulatory therapy and recent vaccination. Residual genomic DNA was removed with the TURBO-DNase kit and globin mRNA was depleted with GLOBINclear. What the authors observed across the whole study: Comparisons were complicated by unequal numbers of distinct sequences between patients and controls, and rare events from HIV-infected data were overweighted by size-matching. Size-matched repertoire data did not replicate the apparent post-therapy recovery of the Gini index in HIV-infected patients. Alpha-chain CDR3s from MAIT cells occurred at high frequency in healthy controls but were severely depleted in HIV+ repertoires. Only sixteen HIV-infected individuals were processed, which the authors considered a major limit on how widely the findings apply. Significantly higher mean Gini indices were seen in HIV-infected repertoires than in controls, possibly reflecting oligoclonality. The study did not determine donor HLA types. Roughly threefold more distinct CDR3s and higher Shannon diversity were observed in healthy control repertoires than in untreated HIV+ repertoires. More CDR3s were shared between individuals among healthy controls than among HIV+ patients, as measured by Jaccard index and by the count of highly shared sequences. Treated samples represented only roughly 3 months of therapy, a duration arguably insufficient for detecting immune reconstitution in view of low adult thymic output. During therapy, HIV-associated CDR3s significantly decreased in frequency, while CMV-associated CDR3s did not change significantly, though most became more frequent. The use of whole blood limited sequencing depth and precluded separation of the dynamics of distinct T-cell subpopulations. The observed differences in diversity could not be explained by the slight differences in age and sex profiles between the study cohorts. Significantly different mean usage between HIV-infected patients and controls was observed for eight alpha and eight beta V genes. The pairing of alpha and beta chains was not determined in the samples.

Material: blood, obtained during antiretroviral therapy. This chain joins TRBV5-1 to TRBJ1-2; a confident D gene designation cannot be given. The origin of this receptor is an adult with HIV infection. The base sequence is TGCGCCAGCAGCTTGGCCGAGGCAGGATATGGCTACACCTTC. Its protein reads: CASSLAEAGYGYTF.